These T cell receptor beta chains were read from a single sample in a study of cytomegalovirus exposure and HLA in healthy donors. TCRdb's copy holds only in-frame clones and misses some; the assay was immunoSEQ multiplex PCR. This sample has roughly 56,000 clones, with 90% to 95% found just once. Sequenced sample: PBMCs. These receptors all come from a young man in good health and CMV-seronegative. The CDR3 runs from the conserved cysteine through the conserved F or W. Fields, in order: J gene, D gene, clone size, V gene, CDR3 DNA, CDR3 protein. The D gene is left open where the match is weak. Clone sizes are given selectively: once, few, many, or a class where the clone is expanded.

j_gene: TRBJ2-3; d_gene: .; abundance: .; v_gene: TRBV11-2; CDR3nt: TGTGCCAGCAGCTTCATGGGGGCGGCCGCCGGCACAGATACGCAGTATTTT; CDR3aa: CASSFMGAAAGTDTQYF
j_gene: TRBJ2-5; d_gene: .; abundance: .; v_gene: TRBV18; CDR3nt: TGTGCCAGCTCACCGTCACTAGCACTTCAAGAGACCCAGTACTTC; CDR3aa: CASSPSLALQETQYF
j_gene: TRBJ2-2; d_gene: .; abundance: .; v_gene: TRBV11-2; CDR3nt: TGTGCCAGCAGACTACTTAGACAGGACACCGGGGAGCTGTTTTTT; CDR3aa: CASRLLRQDTGELFF
j_gene: TRBJ2-5; d_gene: TRBD2; abundance: once; v_gene: TRBV27; CDR3nt: TGTGCCAGCAGTTTGGGACTAGCGGGATTAGAGACCCAGTACTTC; CDR3aa: CASSLGLAGLETQYF
j_gene: TRBJ1-5; d_gene: TRBD1; abundance: .; v_gene: TRBV7-9; CDR3nt: TGTGCCAGCAGCCCAGGACAGGGGGACTTCAATCAGCCCCAGCATTTT; CDR3aa: CASSPGQGDFNQPQHF
j_gene: TRBJ2-1; d_gene: TRBD2; abundance: .; v_gene: TRBV5-1; CDR3nt: TGCGCCAGCAGCACGGGACTAGCGGGAGCTAGAGAGTTCTTC; CDR3aa: CASSTGLAGAREFF
j_gene: TRBJ1-2; d_gene: .; abundance: .; v_gene: TRBV7-9; CDR3nt: TGTGCCAGCAGCTTAGACAAAGGGGGAAACTATGGCTACACCTTC; CDR3aa: CASSLDKGGNYGYTF
j_gene: TRBJ2-1; d_gene: .; abundance: .; v_gene: TRBV14; CDR3nt: TGTGCCAGCAGCCACAGCGACAATGAGCAGTTCTTC; CDR3aa: CASSHSDNEQFF
j_gene: TRBJ2-3; d_gene: TRBD1; abundance: .; v_gene: TRBV29-1; CDR3nt: TGCAGCGTACTCAGGACAGGACCCACAGATACGCAGTATTTT; CDR3aa: CSVLRTGPTDTQYF
j_gene: TRBJ2-2; d_gene: .; abundance: .; v_gene: TRBV4-3; CDR3nt: TGCGCCAGCAGAATTGAACTAGCGAACACCGGGGAGCTGTTTTTT; CDR3aa: CASRIELANTGELFF
j_gene: TRBJ2-7; d_gene: TRBD1; abundance: .; v_gene: TRBV11-2; CDR3nt: TGTGCCAGCAGCACCCCGGGACAGGGGGCGTACGAGCAGTACTTC; CDR3aa: CASSTPGQGAYEQYF
j_gene: TRBJ2-1; d_gene: TRBD2; abundance: .; v_gene: TRBV30; CDR3nt: TGTGCCTGGAGTGTCTCCCTGACTAGCGGGAAGGGGAATGAGCAGTTCTTC; CDR3aa: CAWSVSLTSGKGNEQFF
j_gene: TRBJ2-1; d_gene: .; abundance: .; v_gene: TRBV7-2; CDR3nt: TGTGCCAGCAGCTCCCGGTCCGCATTGAGTACTAGTAGGAGTGAGCAGTTCTTC; CDR3aa: CASSSRSALSTSRSEQFF
j_gene: TRBJ2-1; d_gene: TRBD2; abundance: .; v_gene: TRBV7-8; CDR3nt: TGTGCCAGCAGCTTAACGAGCGGGAGTAATAATGAGCAGTTCTTC; CDR3aa: CASSLTSGSNNEQFF
j_gene: TRBJ1-2; d_gene: .; abundance: .; v_gene: TRBV27; CDR3nt: TGTGCCAGCAGTAAGACTGGACAGATCTATGGCTACACCTTC; CDR3aa: CASSKTGQIYGYTF
j_gene: TRBJ1-4; d_gene: .; abundance: .; v_gene: TRBV28; CDR3nt: TGTGCCAGCAGTTTTTCGGGGGGGGCTAATGAAAAACTGTTTTTT; CDR3aa: CASSFSGGANEKLFF
j_gene: TRBJ1-2; d_gene: .; abundance: .; v_gene: TRBV29-1; CDR3nt: TGCAGCGTTGATCGTGCCAGCGTCTATGGCTACACCTTC; CDR3aa: CSVDRASVYGYTF
j_gene: TRBJ2-1; d_gene: TRBD2; abundance: .; v_gene: TRBV5-1; CDR3nt: TGCGCCAGCAGCTTGCTTCCCGCCCTTCTAGCGGGAGGTCCTCCCCACCCCTGGCATGAGCAGTTCTTC; CDR3aa: CASSLLPALLAGGPPHPWHEQFF
j_gene: TRBJ2-2; d_gene: .; abundance: once; v_gene: TRBV7-3; CDR3nt: TGTGCCAGCAGCAAGACTGACCACCGGCAGGAGCTGTTTTTT; CDR3aa: CASSKTDHRQELFF
j_gene: TRBJ1-2; d_gene: .; abundance: .; v_gene: TRBV19; CDR3nt: TGTGCCAGTAGTATTATTTTCTTCGGGTCCGGAGCAAAAGGCTACACCTTC; CDR3aa: CASSIIFFGSGAKGYTF
j_gene: TRBJ1-3; d_gene: .; abundance: once; v_gene: TRBV28; CDR3nt: TGTGCCAGCAGTTTAAGAGACAGTTCTAGATGGGTATATTTT; CDR3aa: CASSLRDSSRWVYF
j_gene: TRBJ1-1; d_gene: .; abundance: .; v_gene: TRBV29-1; CDR3nt: TGCAGCGTTGATCTTGGGATTGCGGGTCGAAACACTGAAGCTTTCTTT; CDR3aa: CSVDLGIAGRNTEAFF
j_gene: TRBJ2-1; d_gene: TRBD2; abundance: .; v_gene: TRBV7-8; CDR3nt: TGTGCCAGCAGCTCCCGTGGGGCTAGCGGGAGAGGCTATGAGCAGTTCTTC; CDR3aa: CASSSRGASGRGYEQFF
j_gene: TRBJ2-4; d_gene: TRBD1; abundance: .; v_gene: TRBV25-1; CDR3nt: TGTGCCAGCAGTGAACCCACAGGGGAGAGGGACATTCAGTACTTC; CDR3aa: CASSEPTGERDIQYF
j_gene: TRBJ2-7; d_gene: .; abundance: .; v_gene: TRBV27; CDR3nt: TGTGCCAGCAGTTTATCGGGACATTTCTACGAGCAGTACTTC; CDR3aa: CASSLSGHFYEQYF
j_gene: TRBJ2-3; d_gene: TRBD2; abundance: .; v_gene: TRBV5-1; CDR3nt: TGCGCCAGCAGCCTATCCGGGACTACCGCGAGCACAGATACGCAGTATTTT; CDR3aa: CASSLSGTTASTDTQYF
j_gene: TRBJ2-5; d_gene: TRBD2; abundance: .; v_gene: TRBV15; CDR3nt: TGTGCCACCAGCAGAGAAGGGACTAGCAATTCGGAGACCCAGTACTTC; CDR3aa: CATSREGTSNSETQYF
j_gene: TRBJ2-1; d_gene: TRBD1; abundance: .; v_gene: TRBV7-9; CDR3nt: TGTGCCAGCAGCTTAAGGGACAGCCCGTACAATGAGCAGTTCTTC; CDR3aa: CASSLRDSPYNEQFF
j_gene: TRBJ2-7; d_gene: .; abundance: .; v_gene: TRBV5-4; CDR3nt: TGTGCCAGCAGCCCGGGACTTAGAGCTTACGAGCAGTACTTC; CDR3aa: CASSPGLRAYEQYF
j_gene: TRBJ1-2; d_gene: .; abundance: once; v_gene: TRBV25-1; CDR3nt: TGTGCCAGCAGTGTCGGGGCAGCGGGTGGCTACACCTTC; CDR3aa: CASSVGAAGGYTF
j_gene: TRBJ2-7; d_gene: .; abundance: .; v_gene: TRBV18; CDR3nt: TGTGCCAGCTCTCCTCGACAATCCTACGAGCAGTACTTC; CDR3aa: CASSPRQSYEQYF
j_gene: TRBJ1-4; d_gene: .; abundance: .; v_gene: TRBV6-1; CDR3nt: TGTGCCAGCACCCCAATGATGAGCGCCGCTGAAAAACTGTTTTTT; CDR3aa: CASTPMMSAAEKLFF
j_gene: TRBJ2-7; d_gene: TRBD1; abundance: .; v_gene: TRBV7-9; CDR3nt: TGTGCCAGCAGCTTATCCCCGGGACAGGGGGGCGAGCAGTACTTC; CDR3aa: CASSLSPGQGGEQYF
j_gene: TRBJ1-2; d_gene: .; abundance: .; v_gene: TRBV28; CDR3nt: TGTGCCAGCAGATTAGACAGTAACTATGGCTACACCTTC; CDR3aa: CASRLDSNYGYTF
j_gene: TRBJ2-7; d_gene: .; abundance: .; v_gene: TRBV7-9; CDR3nt: TGTGCCAGCAGCCCCCAGGGGAGCGAGCAGTACTTC; CDR3aa: CASSPQGSEQYF
j_gene: TRBJ1-2; d_gene: .; abundance: .; v_gene: TRBV7-9; CDR3nt: TGTGCCAGCAGCTTAGACGGTATCTATGACTACACCTTC; CDR3aa: CASSLDGIYDYTF
j_gene: TRBJ1-2; d_gene: TRBD1; abundance: .; v_gene: TRBV19; CDR3nt: TGTGCCAGTATCCCGGGACAGGGCTATGGCTACACCTTC; CDR3aa: CASIPGQGYGYTF
j_gene: TRBJ2-3; d_gene: .; abundance: .; v_gene: TRBV7-3; CDR3nt: TGTGCCAGCAGCTTAATGGGACATCCGGGGGATACGCAGTATTTT; CDR3aa: CASSLMGHPGDTQYF
j_gene: TRBJ1-5; d_gene: .; abundance: .; v_gene: TRBV6-5; CDR3nt: TGTGCCAGCAGCGGACAGTCTAATCAGCCCCAGCATTTT; CDR3aa: CASSGQSNQPQHF
j_gene: TRBJ2-7; d_gene: TRBD1; abundance: .; v_gene: TRBV29-1; CDR3nt: TGCAGCGTTGAAAGGGAGCAGGGGGCCGGGTACGAGCAGTACTTC; CDR3aa: CSVEREQGAGYEQYF
j_gene: TRBJ2-7; d_gene: .; abundance: once; v_gene: TRBV4-1; CDR3nt: TGCGCCAGCAGCCAGGGGCTATCCCCTTCGGCCTACGAGCAGTACTTC; CDR3aa: CASSQGLSPSAYEQYF
j_gene: TRBJ1-5; d_gene: TRBD1; abundance: .; v_gene: TRBV27; CDR3nt: TGTGCCAGCAGTTCCTCCGGGACAGGGGGCATCAGCAATCAGCCCCAGCATTTT; CDR3aa: CASSSSGTGGISNQPQHF
j_gene: TRBJ2-6; d_gene: .; abundance: .; v_gene: TRBV7-9; CDR3nt: TGTGCCAGCAGCTCGAGGGGGGGCCCCTCTGGGGCCAACGTCCTGACTTTC; CDR3aa: CASSSRGGPSGANVLTF
j_gene: TRBJ2-7; d_gene: .; abundance: .; v_gene: TRBV9; CDR3nt: TGTGCCAGCAGCCCAGGAGGGACCTACGAGCAGTACTTC; CDR3aa: CASSPGGTYEQYF
j_gene: TRBJ2-7; d_gene: TRBD1; abundance: .; v_gene: TRBV6-1; CDR3nt: TGTGCCAGCAGTCCCCGGGACAGGGTTTCCGAGCAGTACTTC; CDR3aa: CASSPRDRVSEQYF
j_gene: TRBJ2-7; d_gene: TRBD2; abundance: .; v_gene: TRBV7-8; CDR3nt: TGTGCCAGCAGCTCTCAAGCGGGGTACTACGAGCAGTACTTC; CDR3aa: CASSSQAGYYEQYF
j_gene: TRBJ2-7; d_gene: TRBD2; abundance: .; v_gene: TRBV28; CDR3nt: TGTGCCAGCATTACCCGGACTAGCGGGATCACAGCCGAGCAGTACTTC; CDR3aa: CASITRTSGITAEQYF
j_gene: TRBJ1-4; d_gene: TRBD1; abundance: .; v_gene: TRBV7-6; CDR3nt: TGTGCCAGCAGCCCGGGACAGGGCTACGCAACTAATGAAAAACTGTTTTTT; CDR3aa: CASSPGQGYATNEKLFF
j_gene: TRBJ2-2; d_gene: .; abundance: .; v_gene: TRBV7-9; CDR3nt: TGTGCCAGCAGCGACAGGGACGGGGGAAGGACCGGGGAGCTGTTTTTT; CDR3aa: CASSDRDGGRTGELFF
j_gene: TRBJ2-5; d_gene: TRBD1; abundance: .; v_gene: TRBV11-3; CDR3nt: TGTGCCAGCAGCCACCAGGGACAGGGTGGCGAGACCCAGTACTTC; CDR3aa: CASSHQGQGGETQYF
j_gene: TRBJ1-1; d_gene: TRBD1; abundance: .; v_gene: TRBV25-1; CDR3nt: TGTGCCAGCAGCCGGGACAGGGGGGACACTGAAGCTTTCTTT; CDR3aa: CASSRDRGDTEAFF
j_gene: TRBJ2-7; d_gene: TRBD2; abundance: .; v_gene: TRBV28; CDR3nt: TGTGCCAGCAAACGCGGACTAGCGGGAGTCTACGAGCAGTACTTC; CDR3aa: CASKRGLAGVYEQYF
j_gene: TRBJ2-7; d_gene: .; abundance: few; v_gene: TRBV5-6; CDR3nt: TGTGCCAGCAGCTTTCAAACCTACGAGCAGTACTTC; CDR3aa: CASSFQTYEQYF
j_gene: TRBJ2-2; d_gene: TRBD1; abundance: .; v_gene: TRBV7-9; CDR3nt: TGTGCCAGCAGCCCTAGACCTTCGGACAGGGGTGGCACCGGGGAGCTGTTTTTT; CDR3aa: CASSPRPSDRGGTGELFF
j_gene: TRBJ2-4; d_gene: TRBD1; abundance: .; v_gene: TRBV2; CDR3nt: TGTGCCAGCAGTGAAGGCCTATCGGGACAGGTCTACTTC; CDR3aa: CASSEGLSGQVYF
j_gene: TRBJ2-7; d_gene: TRBD1; abundance: .; v_gene: TRBV2; CDR3nt: TGTGCCAGCGGACAGGGGTTCAACGAGCAGTACTTC; CDR3aa: CASGQGFNEQYF
j_gene: TRBJ2-3; d_gene: TRBD2; abundance: .; v_gene: TRBV11-3; CDR3nt: TGTGCCAGCAGCTTAGGACTAGCGCTGGCAGATACGCAGTATTTT; CDR3aa: CASSLGLALADTQYF